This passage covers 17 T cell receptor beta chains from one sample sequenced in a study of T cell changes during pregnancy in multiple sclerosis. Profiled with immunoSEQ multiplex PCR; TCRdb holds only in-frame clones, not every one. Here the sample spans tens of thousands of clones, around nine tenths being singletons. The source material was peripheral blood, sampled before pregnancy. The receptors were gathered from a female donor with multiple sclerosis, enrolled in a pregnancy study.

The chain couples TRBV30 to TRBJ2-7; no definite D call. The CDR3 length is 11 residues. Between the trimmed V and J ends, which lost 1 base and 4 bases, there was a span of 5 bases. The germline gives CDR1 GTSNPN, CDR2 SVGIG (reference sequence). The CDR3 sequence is CAWSGQYEQYF. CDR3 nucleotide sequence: TGTGCCTGGAGTGGCCAGTACGAGCAGTACTTC. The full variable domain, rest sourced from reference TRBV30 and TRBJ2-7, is SQTIHQWPATLVQPVGSPLSLECTVEGTSNPNLYWYRQAAGRGLQLLFYSVGIGQISSEVPQNLSASRPQDRQFILSSKKLLLSDSGFYLCAWSGQYEQYFGPGTRLTVT.

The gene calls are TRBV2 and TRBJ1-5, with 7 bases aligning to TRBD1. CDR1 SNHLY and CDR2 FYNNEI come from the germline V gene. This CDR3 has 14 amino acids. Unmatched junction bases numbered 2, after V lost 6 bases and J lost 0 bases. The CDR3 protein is CASRWDSSNQPQHF. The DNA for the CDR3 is TGTGCCAGCAGGTGGGACAGTAGCAATCAGCCCCAGCATTTT.

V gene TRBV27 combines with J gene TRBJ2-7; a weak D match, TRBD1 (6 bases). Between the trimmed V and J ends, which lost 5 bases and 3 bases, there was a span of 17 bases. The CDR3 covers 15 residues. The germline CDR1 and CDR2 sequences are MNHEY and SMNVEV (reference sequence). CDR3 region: CASSRRTDNNYEQYF. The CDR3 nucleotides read TGTGCCAGCAGTCGTCGGACAGATAATAACTACGAGCAGTACTTC.

CDR3 nucleotide sequence: TGTGCCAGTAGTATCCAGGGGAACACTGAAGCTTTCTTT. It yields the protein CASSIQGNTEAFF. The chain joins TRBV19 to TRBJ1-1, with a weak D call TRBD1 (5 bases). The CDR3 has 13 residues. The V end lost 3 bases, the J end lost 1 base, and 6 bases lay between the germline ends. Germline values: CDR1 LNHDA, CDR2 SQIVND (reference sequence).

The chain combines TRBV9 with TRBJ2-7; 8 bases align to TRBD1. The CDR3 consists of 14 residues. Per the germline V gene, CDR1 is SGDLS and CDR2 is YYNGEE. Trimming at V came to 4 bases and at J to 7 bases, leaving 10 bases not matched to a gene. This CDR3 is CASSPGTGAFEQYF. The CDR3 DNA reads TGTGCCAGCAGCCCCGGGACAGGAGCCTTTGAGCAGTACTTC.

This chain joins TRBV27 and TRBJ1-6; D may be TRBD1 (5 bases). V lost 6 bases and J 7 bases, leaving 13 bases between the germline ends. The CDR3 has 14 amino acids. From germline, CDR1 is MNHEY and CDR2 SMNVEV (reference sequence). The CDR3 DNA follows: TGTGCCAGCAGGGGTGCAGGGAAGAATTCACCCCTCCACTTT. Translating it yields CASRGAGKNSPLHF.

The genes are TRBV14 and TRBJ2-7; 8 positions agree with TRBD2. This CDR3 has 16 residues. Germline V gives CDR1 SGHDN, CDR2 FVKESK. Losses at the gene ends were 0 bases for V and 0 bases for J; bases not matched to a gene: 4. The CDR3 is CASSQDWLAGSYEQYF. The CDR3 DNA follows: TGTGCCAGCAGCCAAGATTGGCTAGCGGGCTCCTACGAGCAGTACTTC.

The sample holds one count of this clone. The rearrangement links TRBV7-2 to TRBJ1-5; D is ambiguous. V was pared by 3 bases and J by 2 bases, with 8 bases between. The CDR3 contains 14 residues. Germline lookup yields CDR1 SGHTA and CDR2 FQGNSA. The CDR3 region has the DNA TGTGCCAGCAGCTTTATCGGAGGCAATCAGCCCCAGCATTTT. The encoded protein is CASSFIGGNQPQHF.

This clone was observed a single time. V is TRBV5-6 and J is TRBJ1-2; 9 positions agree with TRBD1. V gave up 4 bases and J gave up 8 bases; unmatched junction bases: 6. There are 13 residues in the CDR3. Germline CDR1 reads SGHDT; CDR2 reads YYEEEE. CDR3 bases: TGTGCCAGCAGCACCACGACAGGGGGAGGCTACACCTTC. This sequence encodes CASSTTTGGGYTF. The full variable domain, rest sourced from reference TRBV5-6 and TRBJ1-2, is DAGVTQSPTHLIKTRGQQVTLRCSPKSGHDTVSWYQQALGQGPQFIFQYYEEEERQRGNFPDRFSGHQFPNYSSELNVNALLLGDSALYLCASSTTTGGGYTFGSGTRLTVV.

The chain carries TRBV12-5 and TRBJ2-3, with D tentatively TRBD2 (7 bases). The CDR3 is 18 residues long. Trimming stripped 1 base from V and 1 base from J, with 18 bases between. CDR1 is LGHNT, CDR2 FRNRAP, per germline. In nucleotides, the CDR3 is TGTGCTAGTGGTTTGGGACCTGGGGGGAGGGGGGGCACAGATACGCAGTATTTT. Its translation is CASGLGPGGRGGTDTQYF.

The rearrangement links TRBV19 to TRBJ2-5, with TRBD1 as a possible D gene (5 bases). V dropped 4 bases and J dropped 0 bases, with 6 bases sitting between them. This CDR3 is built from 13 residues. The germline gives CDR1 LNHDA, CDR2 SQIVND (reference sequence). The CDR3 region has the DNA TGTGCCAGTAGTAGACAGTACCAAGAGACCCAGTACTTC. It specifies CASSRQYQETQYF.

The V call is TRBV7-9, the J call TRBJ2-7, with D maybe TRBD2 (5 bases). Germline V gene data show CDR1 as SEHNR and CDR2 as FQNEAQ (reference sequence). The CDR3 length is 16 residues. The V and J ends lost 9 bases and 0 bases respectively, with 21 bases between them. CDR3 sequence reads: CASFPRGAEVSYEQYF. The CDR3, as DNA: TGTGCCAGTTTTCCCCGGGGTGCGGAGGTCTCCTACGAGCAGTACTTC.

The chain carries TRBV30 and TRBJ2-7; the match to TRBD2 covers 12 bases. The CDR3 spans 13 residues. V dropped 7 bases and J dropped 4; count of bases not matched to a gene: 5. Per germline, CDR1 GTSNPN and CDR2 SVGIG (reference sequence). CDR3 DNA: TGTGCCTTCCGACTAGCGGGAGCGTACGAGCAGTACTTC. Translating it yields CAFRLAGAYEQYF.

The CDR3: CASSRTSGSSYEQYF. The CDR3 DNA is TGTGCCAGCAGCCGGACTAGCGGGAGCTCCTACGAGCAGTACTTC. The genes are TRBV5-4 and TRBJ2-7; 13 nucleotides align to TRBD2. The trim removed 4 bases at V and 0 bases at J, leaving 1 base unmatched. The CDR3 has 15 amino acids. Germline lookup yields CDR1 SGHNT and CDR2 YYREEE (reference sequence).

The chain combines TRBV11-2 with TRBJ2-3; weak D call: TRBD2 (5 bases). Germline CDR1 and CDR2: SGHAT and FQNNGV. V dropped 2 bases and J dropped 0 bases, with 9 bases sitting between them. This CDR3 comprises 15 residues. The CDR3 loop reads CASSLSGLSTDTQYF. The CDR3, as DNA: TGTGCCAGCAGCTTAAGCGGCCTTAGCACAGATACGCAGTATTTT.

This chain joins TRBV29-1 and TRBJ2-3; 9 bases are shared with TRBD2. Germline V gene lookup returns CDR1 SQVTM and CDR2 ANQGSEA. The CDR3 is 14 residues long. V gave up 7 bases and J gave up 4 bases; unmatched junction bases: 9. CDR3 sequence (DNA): TGCAGCGCCGGTAGCGGGAGTGGGGCAGATACGCAGTATTTT. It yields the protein CSAGSGSGADTQYF.

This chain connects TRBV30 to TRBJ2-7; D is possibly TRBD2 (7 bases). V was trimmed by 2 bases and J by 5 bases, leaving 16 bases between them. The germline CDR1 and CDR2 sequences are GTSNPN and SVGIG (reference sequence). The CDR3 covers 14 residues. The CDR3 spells CAWSRGGRVDEQYF. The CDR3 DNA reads TGTGCCTGGAGTAGGGGGGGCCGGGTTGACGAGCAGTACTTC.